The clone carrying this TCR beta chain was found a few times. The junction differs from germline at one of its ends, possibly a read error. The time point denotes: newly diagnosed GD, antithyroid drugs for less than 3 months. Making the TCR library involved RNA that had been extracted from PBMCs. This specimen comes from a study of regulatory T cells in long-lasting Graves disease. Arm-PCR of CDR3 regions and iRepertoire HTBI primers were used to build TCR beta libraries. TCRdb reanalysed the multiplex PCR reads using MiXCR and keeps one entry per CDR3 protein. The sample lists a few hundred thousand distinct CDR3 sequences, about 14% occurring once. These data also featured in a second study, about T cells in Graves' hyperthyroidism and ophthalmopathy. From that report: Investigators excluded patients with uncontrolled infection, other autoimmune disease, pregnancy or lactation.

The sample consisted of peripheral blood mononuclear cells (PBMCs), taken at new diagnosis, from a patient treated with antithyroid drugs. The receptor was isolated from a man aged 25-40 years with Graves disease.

In nucleotides, the CDR3 is TGCAGCTTTGACAGCATAAACTATGGCTACACCTTC. This encodes CSFDSINYGYTF. This chain joins TRBV29-1 and TRBJ1-2, with D possibly being TRBD1 (5 bases). The CDR3 covers 12 residues. Germline lookup yields CDR1 SQVTM and CDR2 ANQGSEA.